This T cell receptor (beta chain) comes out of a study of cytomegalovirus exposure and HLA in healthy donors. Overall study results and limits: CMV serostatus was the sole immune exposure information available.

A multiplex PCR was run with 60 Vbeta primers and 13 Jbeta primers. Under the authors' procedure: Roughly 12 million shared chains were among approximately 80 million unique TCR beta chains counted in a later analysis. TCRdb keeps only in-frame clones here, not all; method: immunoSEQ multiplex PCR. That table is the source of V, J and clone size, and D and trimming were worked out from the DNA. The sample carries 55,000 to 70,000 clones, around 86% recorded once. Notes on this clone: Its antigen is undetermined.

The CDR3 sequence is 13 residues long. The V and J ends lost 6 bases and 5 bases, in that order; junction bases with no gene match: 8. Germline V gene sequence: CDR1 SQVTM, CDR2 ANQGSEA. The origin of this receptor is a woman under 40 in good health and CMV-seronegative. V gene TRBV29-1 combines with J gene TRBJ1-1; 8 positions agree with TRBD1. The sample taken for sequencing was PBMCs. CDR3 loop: CSVATGGGTEAFF. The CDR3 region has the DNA TGCAGCGTCGCCACAGGGGGAGGGACTGAAGCTTTCTTT.